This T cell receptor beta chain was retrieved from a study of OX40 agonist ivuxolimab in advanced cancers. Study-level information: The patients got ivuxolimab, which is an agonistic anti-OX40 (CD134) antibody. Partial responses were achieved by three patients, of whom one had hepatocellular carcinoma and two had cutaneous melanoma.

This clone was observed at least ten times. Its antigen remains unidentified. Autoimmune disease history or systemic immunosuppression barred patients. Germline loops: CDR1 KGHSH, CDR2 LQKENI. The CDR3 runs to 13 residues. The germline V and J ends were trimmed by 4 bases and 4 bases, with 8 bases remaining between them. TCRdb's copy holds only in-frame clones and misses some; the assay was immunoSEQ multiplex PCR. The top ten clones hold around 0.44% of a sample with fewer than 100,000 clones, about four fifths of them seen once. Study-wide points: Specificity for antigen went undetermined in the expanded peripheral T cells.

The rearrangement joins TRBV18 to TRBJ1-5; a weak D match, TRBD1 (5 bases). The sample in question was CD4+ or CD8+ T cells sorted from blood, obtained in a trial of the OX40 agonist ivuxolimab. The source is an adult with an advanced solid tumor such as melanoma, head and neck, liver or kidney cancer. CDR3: CASSLDRNQPQHF. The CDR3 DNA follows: TGTGCCAGCTCACTCGACAGAAATCAGCCCCAGCATTTT.